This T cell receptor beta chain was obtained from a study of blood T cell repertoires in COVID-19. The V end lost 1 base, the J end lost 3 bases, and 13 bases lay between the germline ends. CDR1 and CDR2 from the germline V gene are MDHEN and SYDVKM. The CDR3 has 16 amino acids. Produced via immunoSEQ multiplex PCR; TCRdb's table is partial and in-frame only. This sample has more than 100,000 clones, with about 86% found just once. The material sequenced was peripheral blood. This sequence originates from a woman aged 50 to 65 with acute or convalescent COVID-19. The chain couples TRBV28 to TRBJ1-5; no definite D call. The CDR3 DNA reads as TGTGCCAGCAGTTTATCCTCGGGTCCAGACAATCAGCCCCAGCATTTT. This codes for CASSLSSGPDNQPQHF.